This T cell receptor (beta chain) came from a study of cytomegalovirus exposure and HLA in healthy donors. Study-wide findings and caveats: In an earlier analysis, productive rearrangement rates for most beta V segments clustered near 87% or 30%. An observed cluster of highly shared sequence variants was recorded as a likely sequencing artifact. Follow-up analysis seemed to connect common viral pathogens with several of the most significant clusters identified. A later look showed TCR association rates differing by HLA locus, highest for DRB1 and lowest for HLA-C.

Notes on this clone: Its antigen is not identified.

The PCR contained 60 Vbeta and 13 Jbeta primers. TCRdb keeps only in-frame clones here, not all; method: immunoSEQ multiplex PCR. The sample yields around 140,000 clones, approximately 80% seen once. Germline lookup yields CDR1 MGHRA and CDR2 YSYEKL. Trimming cost V 5 bases and J 3 bases, with 11 bases left between them. The CDR3 spans 14 residues. Sequencing used PBMCs. The V gene is TRBV4-1, the J gene TRBJ1-5; a weak D match, TRBD1 (5 bases). The clonotype originates from a female donor in good health and CMV-seropositive. This CDR3 is CASSRGNNNQPQHF. The CDR3 nucleotides are TGCGCCAGCAGCAGGGGTAACAACAATCAGCCCCAGCATTTT.